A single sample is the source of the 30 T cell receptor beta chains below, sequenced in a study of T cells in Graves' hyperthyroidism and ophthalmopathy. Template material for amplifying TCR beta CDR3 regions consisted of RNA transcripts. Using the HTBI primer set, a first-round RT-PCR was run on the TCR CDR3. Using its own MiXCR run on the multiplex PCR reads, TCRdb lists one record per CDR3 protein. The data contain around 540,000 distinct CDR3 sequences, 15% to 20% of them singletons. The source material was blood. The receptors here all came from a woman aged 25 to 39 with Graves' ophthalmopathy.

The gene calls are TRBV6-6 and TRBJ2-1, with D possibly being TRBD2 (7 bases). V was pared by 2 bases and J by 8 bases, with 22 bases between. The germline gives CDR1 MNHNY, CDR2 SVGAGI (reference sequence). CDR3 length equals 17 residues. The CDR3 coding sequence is TGTGCCAGCAGTTACCCCCCCATAAGGGAGGGGGGATATGAGCAGTTCTTC. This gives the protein CASSYPPIREGGYEQFF.

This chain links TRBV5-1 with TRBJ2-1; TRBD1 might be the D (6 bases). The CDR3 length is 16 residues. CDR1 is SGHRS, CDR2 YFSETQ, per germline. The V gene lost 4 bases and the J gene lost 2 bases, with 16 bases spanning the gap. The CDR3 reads CASSLTPGDAYNEQFF. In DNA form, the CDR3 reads TGCGCCAGCAGCCTGACCCCAGGGGACGCCTACAATGAGCAGTTCTTC.

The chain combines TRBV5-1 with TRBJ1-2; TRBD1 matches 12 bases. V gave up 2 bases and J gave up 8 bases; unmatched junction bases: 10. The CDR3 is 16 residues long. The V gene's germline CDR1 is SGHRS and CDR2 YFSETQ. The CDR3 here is CASSLKPGQGAPGYTF. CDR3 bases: TGCGCCAGCAGCTTAAAACCGGGACAGGGGGCGCCCGGCTACACCTTC.

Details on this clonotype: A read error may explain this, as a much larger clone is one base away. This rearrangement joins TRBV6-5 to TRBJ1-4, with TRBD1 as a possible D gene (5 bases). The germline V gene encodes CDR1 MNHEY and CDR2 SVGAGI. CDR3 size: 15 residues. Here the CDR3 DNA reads TGTGCCAGCAGTTACATTGGGGCGGCTAATGGAAAACTGTTTTTT. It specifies CASSYIGAANGKLFF.

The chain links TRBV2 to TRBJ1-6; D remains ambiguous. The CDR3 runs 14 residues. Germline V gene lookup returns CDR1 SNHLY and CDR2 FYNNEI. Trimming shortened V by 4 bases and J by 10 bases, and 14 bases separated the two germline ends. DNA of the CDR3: TGTGCCAGCAGTGTTCTATGGGTGAGGTCACCCCTCCACTTT. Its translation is CASSVLWVRSPLHF. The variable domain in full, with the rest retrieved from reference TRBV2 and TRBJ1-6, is EPEVTQTPSHQVTQMGQEVILRCVPISNHLYFYWYRQILGQKVEFLVSFYNNEISEKSEIFDDQFSVERPDGSNFTLKIRSTKLEDSAMYFCASSVLWVRSPLHFGNGTRLTVT.

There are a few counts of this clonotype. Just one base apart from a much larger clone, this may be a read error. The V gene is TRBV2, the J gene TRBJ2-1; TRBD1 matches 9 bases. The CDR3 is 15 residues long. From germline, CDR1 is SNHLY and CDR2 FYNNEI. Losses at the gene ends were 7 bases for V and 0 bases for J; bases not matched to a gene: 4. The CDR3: CASTPDRGSYNEQFF. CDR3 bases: TGTGCCAGCACCCCGGACAGGGGCTCCTACAATGAGCAGTTCTTC. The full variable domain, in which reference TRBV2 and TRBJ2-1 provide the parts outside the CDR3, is EPEVTQTPSHQVTQMGQEVILRCVPISNHLYFYWYRQILGQKVEFLVSFYNNEISEKSEIFDDQFSVERPDGSNFTLKIRSTKLEDSAMYFCASTPDRGSYNEQFFGPGTRLTVL.

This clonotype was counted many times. CDR3 DNA: TGTGCCAGCAGTTTATTTAGAGAGGCAGCCTACGAGCAGTACTTC. Protein product: CASSLFREAAYEQYF. This chain links TRBV12-3 or TRBV12-4 with TRBJ2-7; D call uncertain. Trimming pared 2 bases from V and 2 bases from J, leaving 13 bases between. The CDR3 has 15 amino acids.

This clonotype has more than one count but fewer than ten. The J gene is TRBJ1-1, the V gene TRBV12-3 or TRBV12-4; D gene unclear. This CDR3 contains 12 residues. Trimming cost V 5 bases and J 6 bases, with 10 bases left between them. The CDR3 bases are TGTGCCAGCAGTCCTCTCGGGGCTGAAGCTTTCTTT. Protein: CASSPLGAEAFF.

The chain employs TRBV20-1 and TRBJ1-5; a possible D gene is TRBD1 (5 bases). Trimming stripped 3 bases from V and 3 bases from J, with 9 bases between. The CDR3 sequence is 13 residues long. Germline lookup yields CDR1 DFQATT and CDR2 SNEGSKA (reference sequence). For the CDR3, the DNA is TGCAGTGCTAGCCGAGGGGTCAATCAGCCCCAGCATTTT. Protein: CSASRGVNQPQHF.

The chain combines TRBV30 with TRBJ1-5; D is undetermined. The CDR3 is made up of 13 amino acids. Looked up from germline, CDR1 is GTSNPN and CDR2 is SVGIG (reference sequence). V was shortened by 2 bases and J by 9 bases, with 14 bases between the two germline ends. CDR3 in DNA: TGTGCCTGGAGTACGAGGGAAACGGGGCCCCAGCATTTT. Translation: CAWSTRETGPQHF.

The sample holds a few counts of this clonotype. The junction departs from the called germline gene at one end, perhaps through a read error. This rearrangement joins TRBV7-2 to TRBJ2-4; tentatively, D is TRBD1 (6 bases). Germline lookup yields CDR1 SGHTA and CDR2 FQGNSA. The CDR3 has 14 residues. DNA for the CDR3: TGTGCCAGCAGCCGTTGGGGGCCCAAAACCATTCAGTACTTC. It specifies CASSRWGPKTIQYF.

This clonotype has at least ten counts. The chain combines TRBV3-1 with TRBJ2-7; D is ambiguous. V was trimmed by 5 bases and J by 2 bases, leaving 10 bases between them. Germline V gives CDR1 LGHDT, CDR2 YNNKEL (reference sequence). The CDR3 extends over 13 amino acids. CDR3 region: CASSSRVTYEQYF. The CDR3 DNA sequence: TGTGCCAGCAGCAGCAGAGTCACCTACGAGCAGTACTTC.

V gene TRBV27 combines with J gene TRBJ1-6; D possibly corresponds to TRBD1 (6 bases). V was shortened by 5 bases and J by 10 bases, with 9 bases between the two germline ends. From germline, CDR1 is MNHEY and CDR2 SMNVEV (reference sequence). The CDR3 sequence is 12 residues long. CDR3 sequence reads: CASSAGASPLHF. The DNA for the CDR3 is TGTGCCAGCAGTGCAGGGGCCTCACCCCTCCACTTT.

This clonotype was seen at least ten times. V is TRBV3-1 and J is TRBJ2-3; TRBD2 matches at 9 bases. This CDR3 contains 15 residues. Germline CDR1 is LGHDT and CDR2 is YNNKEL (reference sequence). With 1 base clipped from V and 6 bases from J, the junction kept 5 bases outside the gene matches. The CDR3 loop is CASSQGFGTSDTQYF. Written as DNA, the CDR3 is TGTGCCAGCAGCCAAGGGTTCGGGACTAGCGATACGCAGTATTTT.

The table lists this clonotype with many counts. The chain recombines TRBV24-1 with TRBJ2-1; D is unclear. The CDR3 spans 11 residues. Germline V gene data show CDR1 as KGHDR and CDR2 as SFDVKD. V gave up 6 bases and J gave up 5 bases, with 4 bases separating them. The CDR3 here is CATSKNNEQFF. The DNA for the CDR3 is TGTGCCACCAGTAAAAACAATGAGCAGTTCTTC.

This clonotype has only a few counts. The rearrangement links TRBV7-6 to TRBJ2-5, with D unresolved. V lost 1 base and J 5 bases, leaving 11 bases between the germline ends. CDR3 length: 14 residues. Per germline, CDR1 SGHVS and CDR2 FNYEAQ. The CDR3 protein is CASSLESGRETQYF. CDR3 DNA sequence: TGTGCCAGCAGCTTAGAGTCCGGGCGGGAGACCCAGTACTTC.

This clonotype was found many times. CDR3 region: CASSDLGEQFF. CDR3 DNA: TGCGCCAGCTCTGACTTGGGTGAGCAGTTCTTC. The chain has TRBV5-1 and TRBJ2-1; D is uncertain. Germline V lookup: CDR1 SGHRS, CDR2 YFSETQ. Trimming pared 7 bases from V and 9 bases from J, leaving 11 bases between. There are 11 residues in the CDR3.

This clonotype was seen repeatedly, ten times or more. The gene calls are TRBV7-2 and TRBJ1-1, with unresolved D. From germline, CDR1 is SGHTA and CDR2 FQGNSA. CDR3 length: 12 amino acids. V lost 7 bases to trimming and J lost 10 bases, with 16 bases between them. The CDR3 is CASKRARSGAFF. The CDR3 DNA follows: TGTGCCAGCAAGCGGGCGAGATCGGGAGCTTTCTTT.

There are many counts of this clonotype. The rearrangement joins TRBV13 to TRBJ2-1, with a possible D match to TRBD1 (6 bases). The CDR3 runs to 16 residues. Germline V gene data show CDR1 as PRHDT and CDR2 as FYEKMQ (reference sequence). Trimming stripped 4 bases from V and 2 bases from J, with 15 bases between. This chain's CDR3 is CASSSQTGGTYNEQFF. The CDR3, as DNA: TGTGCCAGCAGCTCCCAGACAGGAGGCACCTACAATGAGCAGTTCTTC. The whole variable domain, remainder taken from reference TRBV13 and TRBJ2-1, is AAGVIQSPRHLIKEKRETATLKCYPIPRHDTVYWYQQGPGQDPQFLISFYEKMQSDKGSIPDRFSAQQFSDYHSELNMSSLELGDSALYFCASSSQTGGTYNEQFFGPGTRLTVL.

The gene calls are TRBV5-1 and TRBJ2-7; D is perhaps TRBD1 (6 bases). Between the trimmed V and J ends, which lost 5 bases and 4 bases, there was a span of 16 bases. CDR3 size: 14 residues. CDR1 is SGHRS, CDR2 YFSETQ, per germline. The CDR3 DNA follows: TGCGCCAGCAGTCCCACAGGGAGAGAGTACGAGCAGTACTTC. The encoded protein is CASSPTGREYEQYF.

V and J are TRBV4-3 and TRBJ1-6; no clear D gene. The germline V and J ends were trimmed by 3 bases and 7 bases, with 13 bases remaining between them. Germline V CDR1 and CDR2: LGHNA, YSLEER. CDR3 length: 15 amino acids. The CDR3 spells CASSQETRGNSPLHF. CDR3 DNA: TGCGCCAGCAGCCAGGAGACAAGAGGCAATTCACCCCTCCACTTT.

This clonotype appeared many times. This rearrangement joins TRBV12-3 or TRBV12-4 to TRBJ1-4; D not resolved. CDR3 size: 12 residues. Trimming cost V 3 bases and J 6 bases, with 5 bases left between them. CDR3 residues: CASSFMDEKLFF. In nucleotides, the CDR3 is TGTGCCAGCAGTTTTATGGATGAAAAACTGTTTTTT.

The CDR3 DNA sequence: TGTGCCAGCATTAAAGGAGACTATAGCAATCAGCCCCAGCATTTT. Protein: CASIKGDYSNQPQHF. The chain has TRBV6-4 and TRBJ1-5; no clear D. Germline V gene data show CDR1 as MRHNA and CDR2 as SNTAGT. Trimming pared 7 bases from V and 0 bases from J, leaving 13 bases between. The CDR3 runs 15 residues.

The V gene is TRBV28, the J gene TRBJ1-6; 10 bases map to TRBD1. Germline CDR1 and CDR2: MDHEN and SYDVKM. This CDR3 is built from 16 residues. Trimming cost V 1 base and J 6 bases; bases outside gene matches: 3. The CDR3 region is CASSLLTGGPNSPLHF. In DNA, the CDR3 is TGTGCCAGCAGTTTATTGACAGGGGGCCCTAATTCACCCCTCCACTTT.

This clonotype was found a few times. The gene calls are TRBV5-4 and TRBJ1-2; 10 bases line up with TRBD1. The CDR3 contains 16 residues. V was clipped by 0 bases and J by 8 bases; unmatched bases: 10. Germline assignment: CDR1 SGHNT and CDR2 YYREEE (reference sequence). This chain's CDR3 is CASSLGPGTGVRGYTF. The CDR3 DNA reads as TGTGCCAGCAGCTTGGGGCCCGGGACAGGGGTTCGGGGCTACACCTTC. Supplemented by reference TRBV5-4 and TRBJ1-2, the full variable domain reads ETGVTQSPTHLIKTRGQQVTLRCSSQSGHNTVSWYQQALGQGPQFIFQYYREEENGRGNFPPRFSGLQFPNYSSELNVNALELDDSALYLCASSLGPGTGVRGYTFGSGTRLTVV.

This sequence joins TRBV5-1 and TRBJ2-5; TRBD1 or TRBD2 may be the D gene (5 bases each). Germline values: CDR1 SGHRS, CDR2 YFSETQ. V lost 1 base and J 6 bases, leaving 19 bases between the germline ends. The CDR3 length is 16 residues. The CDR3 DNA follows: TGCGCCAGCAGCTTGTTATTGGTTGTAGGGGAGAAGACCCAGTACTTC. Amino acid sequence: CASSLLLVVGEKTQYF.

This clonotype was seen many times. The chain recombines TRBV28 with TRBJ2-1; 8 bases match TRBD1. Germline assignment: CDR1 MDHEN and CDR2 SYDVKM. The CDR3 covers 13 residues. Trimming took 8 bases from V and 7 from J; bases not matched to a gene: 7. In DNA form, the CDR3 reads TGTGCCAGCCTGAGACAGGGGAATAATGAGCAGTTCTTC. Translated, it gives CASLRQGNNEQFF.

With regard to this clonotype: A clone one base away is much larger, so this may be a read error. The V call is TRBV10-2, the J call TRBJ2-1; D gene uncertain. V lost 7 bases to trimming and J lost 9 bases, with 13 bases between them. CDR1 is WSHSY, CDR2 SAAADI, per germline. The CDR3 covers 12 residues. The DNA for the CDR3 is TGCGCCAGCACAGAGAGTTCAACTGAGCAGTTCTTC. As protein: CASTESSTEQFF.

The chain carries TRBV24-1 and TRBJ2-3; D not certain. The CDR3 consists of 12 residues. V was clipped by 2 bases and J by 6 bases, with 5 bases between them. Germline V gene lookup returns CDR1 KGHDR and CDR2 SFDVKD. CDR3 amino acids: CATSDSFDTQYF. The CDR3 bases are TGTGCCACCAGTGATTCCTTCGATACGCAGTATTTT.

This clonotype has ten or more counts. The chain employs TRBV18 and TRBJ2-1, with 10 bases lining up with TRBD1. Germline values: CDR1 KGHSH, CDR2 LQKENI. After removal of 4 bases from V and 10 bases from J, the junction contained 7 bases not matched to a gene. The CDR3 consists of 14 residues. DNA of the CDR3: TGTGCCAGCTCACACGGACAGGGGGGAAGGGAGCAGTTCTTC. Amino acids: CASSHGQGGREQFF.